What follows are 24 T cell receptor beta chains derived from one specimen sequenced in a study of metastatic and nonmetastatic thyroid tumors. With MiXCR, TCRdb reprocessed the PCR reads. This table holds over 7,500 clones, roughly 30% found once. Patients were all untreated before their thyroid surgery. Sequencing was performed on tumor tissue. All receptors derive from a female donor with papillary thyroid cancer or a benign thyroid nodule (not recorded which). Some clones in this sample may be carry-over from other donors' samples.

This clone was detected a few times. One base away lies a much larger clone, so this may be a sequencing read error. The rearrangement links TRBV5-1 to TRBJ2-1; possibly TRBD1 or TRBD2 for D (6 bases each). The germline V gene has CDR1 SGHRS and CDR2 YFSETQ. Trimming took 2 bases from V and 6 from J, leaving 21 bases between them. The CDR3 is made up of 17 amino acids. Here the CDR3 reads CASSFRLGGSSINEQFF. The CDR3 DNA is TGCGCCAGCAGCTTTCGACTAGGGGGTAGTAGTATCAATGAGCAGTTCTTC.

This clone was counted many times. This chain uses TRBV7-9 with TRBJ2-5, with D uncertain. Trimming stripped 1 base from V and 2 bases from J, with 11 bases between. The V gene's germline CDR1 is SEHNR and CDR2 FQNEAQ (reference sequence). This CDR3 spans 15 amino acids. The CDR3 DNA follows: TGTGCCAGCAGCTTAGGGGGTGGGCGGCAAGAGACCCAGTACTTC. Protein product: CASSLGGGRQETQYF.

This CDR3 reads CASSLAHWGRDTGELFF. DNA of the CDR3: TGTGCCAGCAGCTTGGCACATTGGGGGAGGGACACCGGGGAGCTGTTTTTT. The chain joins TRBV7-2 to TRBJ2-2; 7 bases are a match to TRBD2. J lost 3 bases, V lost 3 bases, and 10 bases had no gene match. Germline values: CDR1 SGHTA, CDR2 FQGNSA. The CDR3 has 17 amino acids.

The chain couples TRBV4-2 to TRBJ2-3; 7 positions agree with TRBD2. From germline, CDR1 is LGHNA and CDR2 YNFKEQ. This CDR3 is 15 amino acids long. J lost 4 bases, V lost 4 bases, and 8 bases had no gene match. CDR3 sequence reads: CASSPVGEGPDTQYF. The CDR3 DNA reads TGTGCCAGCAGCCCCGTGGGGGAGGGTCCAGATACGCAGTATTTT.

This clone was observed a handful of times. A much larger clone lies a single base off, so this may be a read error. The genes are TRBV7-9 and TRBJ2-1, with 9 bases fitting TRBD2. V trimming: 7 bases; J trimming: 5 bases; junction bases outside the gene matches: 6. Germline values: CDR1 SEHNR, CDR2 FQNEAQ (reference sequence). This CDR3 is 14 amino acids long. The CDR3 sequence: CASIVSGRHNEQFF. The CDR3 DNA follows: TGTGCCAGCATCGTTAGCGGGAGACACAATGAGCAGTTCTTC.

This clone is termed medium-sized (0.01 to 0.1%). In DNA, the CDR3 is TGTGCCAGCGCCGACAGGAACACCGGGGAGCTGTTTTTT. Its protein is CASADRNTGELFF. The genes are TRBV28 and TRBJ2-2; a possible D gene is TRBD1 (5 bases). The CDR3 extends over 13 amino acids. Trimming removed 8 bases at V and 1 base at J, with 8 bases between. Germline V gene lookup returns CDR1 MDHEN and CDR2 SYDVKM.

The J gene is TRBJ1-2, the V gene TRBV20-1; 7 bases line up with TRBD1. The CDR3 extends over 15 amino acids. Trimming at V came to 4 bases and at J to 0 bases, leaving 8 bases not matched to a gene. Looked up from germline, CDR1 is DFQATT and CDR2 is SNEGSKA (reference sequence). Here the CDR3 DNA reads TGCAGTGCTATCGGGACAGCTTATTCTAACTATGGCTACACCTTC. Protein sequence: CSAIGTAYSNYGYTF.

This clone was observed many times. This chain joins TRBV6-4 and TRBJ2-3, with 9 bases that match TRBD2. CDR1 is MRHNA and CDR2 is SNTAGT in the germline V gene. This CDR3 has 16 amino acids. V gave up 2 bases and J gave up 3 bases; unmatched junction bases: 6. The CDR3 protein is CASSDGSGSGTDTQYF. As DNA, the CDR3 is TGTGCCAGCAGTGACGGTAGCGGGAGTGGTACAGATACGCAGTATTTT.

The chain joins TRBV7-8 to TRBJ2-5; D may be TRBD2 (6 bases). CDR3 length: 15 amino acids. Trimming left V 5 bases short and J 4 bases short, with 17 bases between. CDR1 is SGHVS and CDR2 is FQNEAQ in the germline V gene. The CDR3 sequence: CASSPGDVRRETQYF. The CDR3 region has the DNA TGTGCCAGCAGCCCGGGGGACGTTCGACGAGAGACCCAGTACTTC.

This clone has more than one count but fewer than ten. The chain recombines TRBV7-6 with TRBJ2-7; D is uncertain. Germline values: CDR1 SGHVS, CDR2 FNYEAQ. The V and J ends lost 1 base and 4 bases respectively, with 20 bases between them. This CDR3 has 17 amino acids. The CDR3 nucleotides read TGTGCCAGCAGCTTAGGAGCTGGATGGTCAGCGAGTTACGAGCAGTACTTC. The encoded protein is CASSLGAGWSASYEQYF.

This chain uses TRBV20-1 with TRBJ1-2; D gene uncertain. The germline V and J ends were trimmed by 5 bases and 4 bases, with 14 bases remaining between them. Germline V gives CDR1 DFQATT, CDR2 SNEGSKA (reference sequence). There are 13 residues in the CDR3. DNA for the CDR3: TGCAGTGCTGACCCCGGACTTAGCTATGGCTACACCTTC. This gives the protein CSADPGLSYGYTF.

The J gene is TRBJ2-1, the V gene TRBV6-2 or TRBV6-3; tentatively, D is TRBD1 or TRBD2 (5 bases each). This CDR3 is 11 amino acids long. From germline, CDR1 is MNHEY and CDR2 SVGEGT. V shed 2 bases and J shed 10 bases, with 6 bases lying between them. The CDR3 here is CASSYRDEQFF. The CDR3 coding sequence is TGTGCCAGCAGTTACAGGGACGAGCAGTTCTTC.

The CDR3 protein is CASSLGQGLAYEQYF. The DNA of the CDR3 is TGTGCCAGCAGCTTAGGGCAGGGGCTAGCCTACGAGCAGTACTTC. The chain is built from TRBV7-6 and TRBJ2-7, with D maybe TRBD1 (6 bases). The V end was cut by 1 base, the J end by 2 bases, with 12 bases between. The germline V gene has CDR1 SGHVS and CDR2 FNYEAQ. The CDR3 spans 15 residues.

This clone was seen a handful of times. The chain uses TRBV29-1 and TRBJ1-2; TRBD1 is a possible D gene (6 bases). The V end lost 0 bases, the J end lost 4 bases, and 12 bases lay between the germline ends. Germline lookup yields CDR1 SQVTM and CDR2 ANQGSEA. The CDR3 totals 14 residues. CDR3 protein: CSVEERTQGYGYTF. The DNA for the CDR3 is TGCAGCGTTGAAGAGCGAACACAGGGCTATGGCTACACCTTC.

The V call is TRBV6-1, the J call TRBJ1-2, with D possibly matching TRBD1 (5 bases). Trimming cost V 10 bases and J 2 bases, with 14 bases left between them. CDR1 and CDR2 (germline): MNHNS, SASEGT. CDR3 length: 13 amino acids. The CDR3 here is CAIRERGNYGYTF. The CDR3 DNA is TGTGCCATCAGGGAAAGGGGAAACTATGGCTACACCTTC.

V and J are TRBV7-6 and TRBJ2-7, with D unclear. CDR1 SGHVS and CDR2 FNYEAQ come from the germline V gene. This CDR3 spans 14 amino acids. Trimming removed 5 bases from V and 0 bases from J, with 11 bases in between. This CDR3 reads CASSPTTSSYEQYF. The CDR3 coding sequence is TGTGCCAGCAGCCCGACGACAAGCTCCTACGAGCAGTACTTC.

This clone qualifies as medium-sized. The rearrangement joins TRBV7-9 to TRBJ2-7; D is possibly TRBD1 (5 bases). The V end was cut by 1 base, the J end by 2 bases, with 6 bases between. The CDR3 has 13 amino acids. The germline gives CDR1 SEHNR, CDR2 FQNEAQ (reference sequence). The CDR3 is CASSLGQPYEQYF. As DNA, the CDR3 is TGTGCCAGCAGCTTAGGACAGCCCTACGAGCAGTACTTC.

This clone was counted ten times or more. This chain joins TRBV27 and TRBJ2-3; the D is unclear. From germline, CDR1 is MNHEY and CDR2 SMNVEV (reference sequence). This CDR3 region has 14 residues. V was pared by 3 bases and J by 4 bases, with 11 bases between. The CDR3 DNA is TGTGCCAGCAGTTTCTTTGGTCGGGCAGATACGCAGTATTTT. Its translation is CASSFFGRADTQYF.

The chain employs TRBV6-1 and TRBJ1-1; the D gene is possibly TRBD1 (5 bases). Germline-derived CDR1 and CDR2 are MNHNS and SASEGT. V dropped 2 bases and J dropped 5 bases, with 15 bases sitting between them. The CDR3 is 15 residues long. The CDR3 DNA reads TGTGCCAGCAGTGAATGGTACTCAGGGTGGACTGAAGCTTTCTTT. This encodes CASSEWYSGWTEAFF.

This clone came up many times. CDR3 DNA sequence: TGTGCCAGCAGTTCTCAGAGAAATCAGCCCCAGCATTTT. Residues: CASSSQRNQPQHF. V usage is TRBV6-6 and J usage is TRBJ1-5; D unresolved. The CDR3 sequence is 13 residues long. The germline V and J ends were trimmed by 4 bases and 4 bases, with 8 bases remaining between them. Per germline, CDR1 MNHNY and CDR2 SVGAGI (reference sequence).

This clone was counted a few times. The J gene is TRBJ1-5, the V gene TRBV6-9, with D perhaps TRBD1 (5 bases). Germline loops: CDR1 MNHGY, CDR2 SVAAGI. The CDR3 is 13 residues long. With 7 bases removed from V and 3 bases from J, the gap between germline ends came to 10 bases. CDR3 nucleotides: TGTGCCAGCATGGTGACAGTCAATCAGCCCCAGCATTTT. It codes for CASMVTVNQPQHF.

The rearrangement links TRBV2 to TRBJ2-5; perhaps TRBD2 as D (6 bases). CDR1 and CDR2 from the germline V gene are SNHLY and FYNNEI. V was cut by 4 bases and J by 4 bases, with 16 bases left in between. The CDR3 consists of 15 residues. CDR3 sequence (DNA): TGTGCCAGCAGTGGGGGGGATACACCGGGAGAGACCCAGTACTTC. Protein product: CASSGGDTPGETQYF.

The sample holds a few counts of this clone. The rearrangement joins TRBV15 to TRBJ1-4, with D uncertain. V was trimmed by 10 bases and J by 5 bases, leaving 8 bases between them. Germline V gene lookup returns CDR1 LNHNV and CDR2 YYDKDF (reference sequence). This CDR3 contains 11 residues. CDR3: CANRLNEKLFF. The CDR3 DNA is TGTGCCAACAGACTAAATGAAAAACTGTTTTTT.

In this sample, this clone turned up many times. The chain employs TRBV5-4 and TRBJ2-3; unclear D gene. V was trimmed by 4 bases and J by 2 bases, leaving 11 bases between them. CDR3 length: 14 residues. Germline V gene data show CDR1 as SGHNT and CDR2 as YYREEE (reference sequence). CDR3 nucleotides: TGTGCCAGCAGCCCCTCTGGCTACACAGATACGCAGTATTTT. Its translation is CASSPSGYTDTQYF.